A single sample is the source of the 25 T cell receptor beta chains below, sequenced in a study of T-cell reconstitution after alpha-beta-depleted transplantation in children. During its preparation, the TCRbeta library received unique molecular identifiers. TCRdb itself ran the PCR reads through MiXCR, one entry per CDR3 protein. The sample records fewer than 500,000 distinct CDR3 sequences, 43% being singletons. The sequencing used PBMCs, collected before TCRalphabeta/CD19-depleted stem cell transplant. These receptors came from a girl aged 2 to 10 with aplastic anemia, due to receive a stem cell transplant.

The chain links TRBV7-2 to TRBJ2-5; weak D call: TRBD1 (5 bases). V lost 7 bases and J lost 2, with 11 bases in between. Germline V gene sequence: CDR1 SGHTA, CDR2 FQGNSA. CDR3 length equals 13 residues. This CDR3 reads CASKVRQQETQYF. The CDR3 region has the DNA TGTGCCAGCAAAGTGAGACAGCAAGAGACCCAGTACTTC.

This clonotype was found a few times. V gene TRBV20-1 combines with J gene TRBJ2-7, with 8 bases lining up with TRBD2. The CDR3 runs to 15 residues. Germline CDR1 DFQATT, CDR2 SNEGSKA (reference sequence). V lost 4 bases to trimming and J lost 1 base; unmatched junction nucleotides: 9. This CDR3 reads CSANPIAGKSYEQYF. DNA for the CDR3: TGCAGTGCTAACCCGATAGCGGGGAAGTCCTACGAGCAGTACTTC.

The genes are TRBV9 and TRBJ2-2, with D maybe TRBD1 (5 bases). The CDR3 is 16 residues long. The V end lost 0 bases, the J end lost 3 bases, and 12 bases lay between the germline ends. CDR1 is SGDLS, CDR2 YYNGEE, per germline. In DNA, the CDR3 is TGTGCCAGCAGCGTAGACAGGTCAAGGGACACCGGGGAGCTGTTTTTT. It encodes CASSVDRSRDTGELFF. The full variable domain, in which reference TRBV9 and TRBJ2-2 provide the parts outside the CDR3, is DSGVTQTPKHLITATGQRVTLRCSPRSGDLSVYWYQQSLDQGLQFLIQYYNGEERAKGNILERFSAQQFPDLHSELNLSSLELGDSALYFCASSVDRSRDTGELFFGEGSRLTVL.

The chain recombines TRBV29-1 with TRBJ1-3; the D is unclear. Germline V gene lookup returns CDR1 SQVTM and CDR2 ANQGSEA. The CDR3 sequence is 13 residues long. Deletions cut 6 bases from V and 0 bases from J, with 9 bases between. As DNA, the CDR3 is TGCAGCGTCTCCTTTCGCTCTGGAAACACCATATATTTT. Its translation: CSVSFRSGNTIYF.

In this sample, this clonotype turned up a few times. The chain joins TRBV11-1 to TRBJ1-6; D is possibly TRBD1 (6 bases). From germline, CDR1 is SGHAT and CDR2 FQDESV (reference sequence). The ends were cut back, 5 bases at V and 0 bases at J, with 20 bases in the middle. This CDR3 is 19 amino acids long. CDR3 sequence: CASSPQGSLSLSYNSPLHF. CDR3 DNA: TGTGCCAGCAGCCCCCAGGGGAGCCTATCCCTCTCCTATAATTCACCCCTCCACTTT. The whole variable domain, filled in from reference TRBV11-1 and TRBJ1-6, reads EAEVAQSPRYKITEKSQAVAFWCDPISGHATLYWYRQILGQGPELLVQFQDESVVDDSQLPKDRFSAERLKGVDSTLKIQPAELGDSAMYLCASSPQGSLSLSYNSPLHFGNGTRLTVT.

On this clonotype itself: A read error may produce the germline difference seen at one junction end. V is TRBV6-2 or TRBV6-3 and J is TRBJ2-1; TRBD2 agrees at 7 bases. The CDR3 covers 17 residues. The germline V gene has CDR1 MNHEY and CDR2 SVGEGT. The CDR3 here is CASSTISGREAYDEQFF. The CDR3 nucleotides read TGTGCCAGCAGTACGATATCGGGACGGGAGGCCTACGATGAGCAGTTCTTC.

This clonotype showed up many times. At one of its ends the junction is not consistent with the germline gene, which may arise from a read error. The chain couples TRBV6-5 to TRBJ2-5, with TRBD1 matching over 12 bases. CDR1 is MNHEY and CDR2 is SVGAGI in the germline V gene. The CDR3 totals 15 residues. CDR3 in amino acids: CASTYRDRGQETQYF. The CDR3 DNA reads as TGTGCCAGCACTTACAGGGACAGGGGGCAGGAGACCCAGTACTTC.

The chain links TRBV7-9 to TRBJ2-7; unclear D gene. The CDR3 totals 13 residues. Germline V gene sequence: CDR1 SEHNR, CDR2 FQNEAQ (reference sequence). V was cut by 1 base and J by 3 bases, with 7 bases left in between. The CDR3 DNA reads TGTGCCAGCAGCTTAGGCCAGTTCTACGAGCAGTACTTC. Its translation is CASSLGQFYEQYF. The full variable domain, its missing parts supplied by reference TRBV7-9 and TRBJ2-7, is DTGVSQNPRHKITKRGQNVTFRCDPISEHNRLYWYRQTLGQGPEFLTYFQNEAQLEKSRLLSDRFSAERPKGSFSTLEIQRTEQGDSAMYLCASSLGQFYEQYFGPGTRLTVT.

V is TRBV12-3 or TRBV12-4 and J is TRBJ2-1, with a weak D call TRBD1 (6 bases). V shed 11 bases and J shed 4 bases, with 12 bases lying between them. This CDR3 spans 12 amino acids. CDR3 bases: TGTGCCCAAGGGGACACATACAATGAGCAGTTCTTC. Protein: CAQGDTYNEQFF.

The genes are TRBV10-3 and TRBJ2-7, with TRBD1 matching over 9 bases. Germline trimming cut 6 bases from V and 2 bases from J; bases unmatched to any gene: 5. CDR1 ENHRY and CDR2 SYGVKD come from the germline V gene. The CDR3 extends over 14 amino acids. The chain's CDR3 is CAIRATGGTYEQYF. The CDR3 DNA reads TGTGCCATCAGGGCGACAGGGGGTACCTACGAGCAGTACTTC.

The chain employs TRBV6-2 or TRBV6-3 and TRBJ2-1; 10 nucleotides align to TRBD2. Germline CDR1 reads MNHEY; CDR2 reads SVGEGT. With V trimmed by 5 bases and J by 3 bases, 4 bases remained unmatched. CDR3 size: 15 residues. This chain's CDR3 is CASSASGGDYNEQFF. The CDR3 DNA is TGTGCCAGCAGTGCTAGCGGGGGAGACTACAATGAGCAGTTCTTC.

This clonotype was detected a few times. This chain joins TRBV12-3 or TRBV12-4 and TRBJ2-3; D unresolved. V lost 2 bases and J lost 6, with 33 bases in between. The CDR3 runs to 21 residues. CDR3 protein: CASSLRRGVVGSVQARDTQYF. As DNA, the CDR3 is TGTGCCAGCAGTTTAAGAAGAGGAGTAGTGGGATCGGTCCAAGCGCGCGATACGCAGTATTTT.

The CDR3 DNA follows: TGTGCCAGCAGTTATTATTCCAGGTTTTCGAATGAGCAGTTCTTC. This translates into CASSYYSRFSNEQFF. The genes are TRBV6-5 and TRBJ2-1; D remains ambiguous. V was cut by 3 bases and J by 7 bases, with 16 bases left in between. Germline V lookup: CDR1 MNHEY, CDR2 SVGAGI. The CDR3 runs to 15 residues.

This clonotype came up once. CDR3 sequence (DNA): TGTGCCAGCACCGGGACAGGGGGCGCGGGGCAGCCCCAGCATTTT. This codes for CASTGTGGAGQPQHF. The chain is built from TRBV6-1 and TRBJ1-5; 12 positions match TRBD1. Unmatched junction bases numbered 8, after V lost 7 bases and J lost 7 bases. This CDR3 has 15 residues. Germline V CDR1 and CDR2: MNHNS, SASEGT.

The V gene is TRBV7-3, the J gene TRBJ1-1, with D tentatively TRBD1 (5 bases). The CDR3 loop spans 14 amino acids. V was pared by 2 bases and J by 1 base, with 8 bases between. Looked up from germline, CDR1 is SGHTA and CDR2 is FQGTGA. Here the CDR3 DNA reads TGTGCCAGCAGCTTATGGGGGAGGAACACTGAAGCTTTCTTT. Translated, it gives CASSLWGRNTEAFF.

The chain is built from TRBV6-1 and TRBJ2-1; the D gene is possibly TRBD2 (6 bases). Trimming took 5 bases from V and 8 from J, leaving 16 bases between them. This CDR3 region has 14 residues. Germline V CDR1 and CDR2: MNHNS, SASEGT. CDR3 DNA: TGTGCCAGCAGTCTCGGGACTGGGGTCGATGAGCAGTTCTTC. It yields the protein CASSLGTGVDEQFF.

This sequence joins TRBV13 and TRBJ1-5, with 7 bases identical to TRBD1. The CDR3 is 15 amino acids. The germline gives CDR1 PRHDT, CDR2 FYEKMQ (reference sequence). V was pared by 0 bases and J by 6 bases, with 5 bases of the junction left unmatched. CDR3 in amino acids: CASSLGRGLGQPQHF. The CDR3 DNA follows: TGTGCCAGCAGCTTAGGCAGGGGGTTGGGTCAGCCCCAGCATTTT.

V and J are TRBV4-3 and TRBJ2-7; TRBD2 agrees at 9 bases. The CDR3 is 15 amino acids. Trimming took 0 bases from V and 2 from J; bases not matched to a gene: 2. Per the germline V gene, CDR1 is LGHNA and CDR2 is YSLEER. The CDR3 region is CASSQDTSGPYEQYF. CDR3 in DNA: TGCGCCAGCAGCCAAGATACTAGCGGGCCCTACGAGCAGTACTTC.

In its sample, this clonotype was seen a few times. V gene TRBV28 combines with J gene TRBJ2-7; D unresolved. The germline V gene has CDR1 MDHEN and CDR2 SYDVKM. The CDR3 is made up of 11 amino acids. The V and J ends lost 5 bases and 3 bases respectively, with 5 bases between them. The CDR3 region has the DNA TGTGCCAGCAGTCGATACTACGAGCAGTACTTC. Translation gives CASSRYYEQYF.

J is TRBJ2-5 and V is TRBV7-2; 7 bases align to TRBD2. V trimming: 8 bases; J trimming: 4 bases; junction bases outside the gene matches: 1. Germline loops: CDR1 SGHTA, CDR2 FQGNSA. The CDR3 runs to 11 residues. CDR3 residues: CASGGGETQYF. The DNA of the CDR3 is TGTGCCAGCGGGGGGGGAGAGACCCAGTACTTC.

Ten or more counts support this clonotype. The chain recombines TRBV5-1 with TRBJ2-5; D gene ambiguous. This CDR3 spans 14 amino acids. The V gene lost 0 bases and the J gene lost 1 base, with 7 bases spanning the gap. CDR1 and CDR2 (germline): SGHRS, YFSETQ. CDR3 sequence (DNA): TGCGCCAGCAGCTTGGCCGATCCCCAAGAGACCCAGTACTTC. It is translated as CASSLADPQETQYF.

This rearrangement joins TRBV30 to TRBJ1-2; D not certain. The CDR3 spans 13 residues. V lost 4 bases and J 4 bases, leaving 13 bases between the germline ends. From germline, CDR1 is GTSNPN and CDR2 SVGIG (reference sequence). CDR3 region: CAWTSLRAYGYTF. The CDR3 region has the DNA TGTGCCTGGACGTCCCTTAGGGCCTATGGCTACACCTTC.

Points on this clonotype: A much larger clone sits a single nucleotide away, making a read error possible. J is TRBJ2-7 and V is TRBV6-1; no reliable D call. The CDR3 spans 13 residues. The germline V gene has CDR1 MNHNS and CDR2 SASEGT. The CDR3 DNA reads as TGTGCCAGCAGTGGCGAACAGTCCTACGAGCCGTACTTC. Encoded protein: CASSGEQSYEPYF.

V gene TRBV5-6 combines with J gene TRBJ2-5, with 7 nucleotides matching TRBD2. From germline, CDR1 is SGHDT and CDR2 YYEEEE. The CDR3 is made up of 13 amino acids. The V gene end was trimmed by 1 base and the J gene end by 4 bases; junction bases not matched to a gene: 1. CDR3 in amino acids: CASSLLAAETQYF. Written as DNA, the CDR3 is TGTGCCAGCAGCTTGCTAGCGGCAGAGACCCAGTACTTC. Complete variable domain (other parts from reference TRBV5-6 and TRBJ2-5): DAGVTQSPTHLIKTRGQQVTLRCSPKSGHDTVSWYQQALGQGPQFIFQYYEEEERQRGNFPDRFSGHQFPNYSSELNVNALLLGDSALYLCASSLLAAETQYFGPGTRLLVL.

In its sample, this clonotype was seen many times. The chain is built from TRBV5-1 and TRBJ2-7, with 8 nucleotides matching TRBD1. V lost 4 bases, J lost 1 base, and 7 bases stayed unmatched. The length of the CDR3 is 15 residues. Germline-derived CDR1 and CDR2 are SGHRS and YFSETQ. The CDR3 DNA sequence: TGCGCCAGCAGCCGGACAGGGATCGGTTCCTACGAGCAGTACTTC. Translation gives CASSRTGIGSYEQYF.